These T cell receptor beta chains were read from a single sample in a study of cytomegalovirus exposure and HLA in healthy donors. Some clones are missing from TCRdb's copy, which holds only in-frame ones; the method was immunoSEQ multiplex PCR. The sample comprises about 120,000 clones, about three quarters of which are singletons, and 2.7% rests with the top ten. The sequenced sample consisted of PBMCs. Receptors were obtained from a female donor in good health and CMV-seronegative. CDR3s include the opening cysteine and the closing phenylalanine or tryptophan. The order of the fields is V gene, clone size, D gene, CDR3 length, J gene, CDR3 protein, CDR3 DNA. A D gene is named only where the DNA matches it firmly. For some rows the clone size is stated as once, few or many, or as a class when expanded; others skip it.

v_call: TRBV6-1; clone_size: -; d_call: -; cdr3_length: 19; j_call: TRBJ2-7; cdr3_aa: CASSEFVSGLRAATWEQYF; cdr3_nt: TGTGCCAGCAGTGAATTTGTTAGCGGTCTCAGGGCAGCCACATGGGAGCAGTACTTC
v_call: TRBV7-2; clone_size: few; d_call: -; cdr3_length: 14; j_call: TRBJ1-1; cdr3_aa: CASSLATWNTEAFF; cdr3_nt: TGTGCCAGCAGCTTAGCGACATGGAACACTGAAGCTTTCTTT
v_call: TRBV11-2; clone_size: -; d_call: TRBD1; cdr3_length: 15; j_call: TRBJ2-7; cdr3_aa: CASSPVVDRAYEQYF; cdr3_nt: TGTGCCAGCAGCCCAGTGGTTGACAGGGCCTACGAGCAGTACTTC
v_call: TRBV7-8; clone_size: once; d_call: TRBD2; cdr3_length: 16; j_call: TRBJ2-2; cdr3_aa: CASSAYTSGDTGELFF; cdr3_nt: TGTGCCAGCAGCGCATACACTAGCGGGGACACCGGGGAGCTGTTTTTT
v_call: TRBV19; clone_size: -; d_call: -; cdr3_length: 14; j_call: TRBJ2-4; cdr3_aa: CASSIDRAKNIQYF; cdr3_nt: TGTGCCAGTAGTATAGACAGGGCCAAAAACATTCAGTACTTC
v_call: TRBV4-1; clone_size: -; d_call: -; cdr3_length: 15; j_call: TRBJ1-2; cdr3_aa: CASSQVQGQTYGYTF; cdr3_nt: TGCGCCAGCAGCCAAGTTCAGGGGCAAACGTATGGCTACACCTTC
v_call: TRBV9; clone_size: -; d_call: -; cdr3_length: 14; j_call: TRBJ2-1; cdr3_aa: CASSVSIYQEEQFF; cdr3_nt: TGTGCCAGCAGCGTCTCTATCTATCAAGAGGAGCAGTTCTTC
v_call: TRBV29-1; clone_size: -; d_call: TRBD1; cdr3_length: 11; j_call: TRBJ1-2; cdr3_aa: CSVSSRTGHTF; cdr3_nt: TGCAGCGTTTCTTCCAGGACAGGGCACACCTTC
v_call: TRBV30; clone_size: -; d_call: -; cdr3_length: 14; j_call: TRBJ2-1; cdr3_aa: CAWSGSYKLHEQFF; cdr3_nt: TGTGCCTGGAGTGGAAGTTATAAGCTCCATGAGCAGTTCTTC
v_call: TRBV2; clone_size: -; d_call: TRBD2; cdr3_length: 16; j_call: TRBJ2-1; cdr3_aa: CASRRTSGGHYNEQFF; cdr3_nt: TGTGCCAGCAGGCGGACTAGCGGGGGCCACTACAATGAGCAGTTCTTC
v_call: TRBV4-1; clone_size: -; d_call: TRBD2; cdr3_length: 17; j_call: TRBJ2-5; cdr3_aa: CASSQDSWGGSQETQYF; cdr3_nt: TGCGCCAGCAGCCAAGATTCGTGGGGGGGATCACAAGAGACCCAGTACTTC
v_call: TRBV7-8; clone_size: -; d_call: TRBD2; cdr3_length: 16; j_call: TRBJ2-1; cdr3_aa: CASSTERSGGYNEQFF; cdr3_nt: TGTGCCAGCAGCACAGAACGGAGCGGGGGTTACAATGAGCAGTTCTTC
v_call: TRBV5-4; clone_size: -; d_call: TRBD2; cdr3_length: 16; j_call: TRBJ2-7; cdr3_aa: CASSLGGSGGADEQYF; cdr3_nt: TGTGCCAGCAGCTTGGGGGGAAGCGGGGGGGCAGACGAGCAGTACTTC
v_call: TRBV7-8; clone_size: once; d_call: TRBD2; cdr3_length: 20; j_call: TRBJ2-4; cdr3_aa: CASSLALRGGERVSKNIQYF; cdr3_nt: TGTGCCAGCAGCTTAGCGTTGCGGGGGGGCGAGAGAGTCTCCAAAAACATTCAGTACTTC
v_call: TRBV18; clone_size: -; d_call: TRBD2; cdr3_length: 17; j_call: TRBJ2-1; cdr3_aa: CASSELRGGSTYNEQFF; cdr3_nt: TGTGCCAGCTCAGAACTACGGGGGGGTTCAACCTACAATGAGCAGTTCTTC
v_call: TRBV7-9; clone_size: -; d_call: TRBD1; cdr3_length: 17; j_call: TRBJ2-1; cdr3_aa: CASSLGTGGFSYNEQFF; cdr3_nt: TGTGCCAGCAGCTTAGGGACAGGGGGCTTCTCCTACAATGAGCAGTTCTTC
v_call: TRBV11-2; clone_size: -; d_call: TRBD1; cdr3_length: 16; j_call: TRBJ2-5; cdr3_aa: CASSSIVGTVGETQYF; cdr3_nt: TGTGCCAGCAGCTCTATCGTCGGGACAGTGGGGGAGACCCAGTACTTC
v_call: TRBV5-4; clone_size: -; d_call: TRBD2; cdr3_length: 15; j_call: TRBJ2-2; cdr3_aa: CASSLLGGGTGELFF; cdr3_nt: TGTGCCAGCAGCTTGTTGGGCGGGGGGACCGGGGAGCTGTTTTTT
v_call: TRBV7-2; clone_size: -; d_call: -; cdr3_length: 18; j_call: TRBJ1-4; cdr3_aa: CASSLGGGLVPKNEKLFF; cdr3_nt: TGTGCCAGCAGCTTAGGGGGAGGACTTGTCCCGAAAAATGAAAAACTGTTTTTT
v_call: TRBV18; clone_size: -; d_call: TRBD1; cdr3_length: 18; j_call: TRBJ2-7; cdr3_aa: CASSPQGTDREDFYEQYF; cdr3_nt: TGTGCCAGCTCACCGCAGGGGACGGACAGGGAAGATTTCTACGAGCAGTACTTC
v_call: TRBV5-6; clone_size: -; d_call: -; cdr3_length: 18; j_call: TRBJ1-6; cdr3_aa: CASSLGGGGRRGNSPLHF; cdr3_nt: TGTGCCAGCAGCTTGGGCGGGGGAGGTAGACGAGGAAATTCACCCCTCCACTTT
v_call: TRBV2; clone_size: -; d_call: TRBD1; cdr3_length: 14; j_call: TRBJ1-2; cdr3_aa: CASSHRDRVNGYTF; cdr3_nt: TGTGCCAGCAGTCACCGGGACAGGGTAAATGGCTACACCTTC
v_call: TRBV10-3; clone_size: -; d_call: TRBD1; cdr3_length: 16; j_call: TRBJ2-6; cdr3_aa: CAIGTGVVGGANVLTF; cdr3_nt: TGTGCCATCGGGACAGGGGTCGTCGGTGGGGCCAACGTCCTGACTTTC
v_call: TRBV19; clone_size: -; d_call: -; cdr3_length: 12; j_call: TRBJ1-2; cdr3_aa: CASSMRAYGYTF; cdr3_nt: TGTGCCAGTAGTATGAGGGCGTATGGCTACACCTTC
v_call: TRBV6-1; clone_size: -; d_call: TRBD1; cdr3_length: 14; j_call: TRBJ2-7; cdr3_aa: CASSGAGGYNEQYF; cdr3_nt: TGTGCCAGCAGTGGGGCAGGGGGTTACAACGAGCAGTACTTC
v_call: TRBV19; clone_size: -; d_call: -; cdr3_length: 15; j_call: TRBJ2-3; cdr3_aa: CASSIQGRGTDTQYF; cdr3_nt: TGTGCCAGTAGTATCCAGGGGAGAGGCACAGATACGCAGTATTTT
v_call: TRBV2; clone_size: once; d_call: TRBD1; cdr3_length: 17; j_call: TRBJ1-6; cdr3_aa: CASTGRTGGTYNSPLHF; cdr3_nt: TGTGCCAGCACAGGCAGGACAGGGGGAACCTATAATTCACCCCTCCACTTT
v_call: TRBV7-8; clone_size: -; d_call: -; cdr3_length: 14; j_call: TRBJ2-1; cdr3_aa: CASSLQRVGGEQFF; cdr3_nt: TGTGCCAGCAGCTTACAACGGGTGGGGGGTGAGCAGTTCTTC
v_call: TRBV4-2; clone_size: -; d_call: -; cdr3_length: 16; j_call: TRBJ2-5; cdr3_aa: CASRRIVGANQETQYF; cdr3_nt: TGTGCCAGCAGGCGCATCGTGGGGGCGAATCAAGAGACCCAGTACTTC
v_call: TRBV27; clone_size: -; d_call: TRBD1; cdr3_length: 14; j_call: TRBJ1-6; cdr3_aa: CASSRGQGNSPLHF; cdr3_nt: TGTGCCAGCAGTCGGGGACAGGGTAATTCACCCCTCCACTTT
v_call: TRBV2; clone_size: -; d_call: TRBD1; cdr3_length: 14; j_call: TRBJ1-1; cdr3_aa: CASTGQGARTEAFF; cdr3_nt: TGTGCCAGCACTGGACAGGGGGCCCGGACTGAAGCTTTCTTT
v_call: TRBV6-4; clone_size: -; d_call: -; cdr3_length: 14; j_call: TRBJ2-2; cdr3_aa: CASSWTDNTGELFF; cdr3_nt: TGTGCCAGCAGTTGGACAGACAACACCGGGGAGCTGTTTTTT
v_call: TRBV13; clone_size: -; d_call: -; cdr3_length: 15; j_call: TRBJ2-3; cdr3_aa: CASSPTGRGTDTQYF; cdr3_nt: TGTGCCAGCAGCCCAACAGGTCGTGGCACAGATACGCAGTATTTT
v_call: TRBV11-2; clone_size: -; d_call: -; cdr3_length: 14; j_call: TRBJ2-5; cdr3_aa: CASSPDWDTETQYF; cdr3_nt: TGTGCCAGCAGCCCTGATTGGGACACGGAGACCCAGTACTTC
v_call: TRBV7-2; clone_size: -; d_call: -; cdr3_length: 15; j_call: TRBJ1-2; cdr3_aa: CASTQFVRGNYGYTF; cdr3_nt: TGTGCCAGCACCCAATTTGTGCGGGGAAACTATGGCTACACCTTC
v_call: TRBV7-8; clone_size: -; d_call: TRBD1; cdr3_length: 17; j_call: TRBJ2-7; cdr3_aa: CASSPDGQGAFSYEQYF; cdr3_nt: TGTGCCAGCAGCCCAGACGGACAGGGGGCCTTTTCCTACGAGCAGTACTTC
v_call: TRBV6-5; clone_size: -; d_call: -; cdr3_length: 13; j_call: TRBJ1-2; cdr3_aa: CASSSPRSYGYTF; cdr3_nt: TGTGCCAGCAGTTCCCCAAGGAGCTATGGCTACACCTTC
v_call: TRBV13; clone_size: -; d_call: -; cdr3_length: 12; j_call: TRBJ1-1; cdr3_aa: CASSRPGTEAFF; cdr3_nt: TGTGCCAGCAGCCGCCCAGGGACTGAAGCTTTCTTT
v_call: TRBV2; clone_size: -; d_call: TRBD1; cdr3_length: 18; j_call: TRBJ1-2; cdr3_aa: CASREYLNPGTGYYGYTF; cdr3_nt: TGTGCCAGCAGAGAATACCTTAATCCCGGGACAGGGTACTATGGCTACACCTTC
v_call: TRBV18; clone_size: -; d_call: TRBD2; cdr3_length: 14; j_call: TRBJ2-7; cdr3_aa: CASSPSELAGVPLF; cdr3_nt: TGTGCCAGCTCACCCTCAGAACTAGCGGGGGTGCCACTCTTC
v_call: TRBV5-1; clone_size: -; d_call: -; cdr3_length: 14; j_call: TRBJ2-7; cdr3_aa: CASSLPGPDYEQYF; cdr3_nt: TGCGCCAGCAGCTTGCCAGGCCCAGACTACGAGCAGTACTTC
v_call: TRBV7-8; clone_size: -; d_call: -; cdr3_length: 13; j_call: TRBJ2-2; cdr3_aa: CASSLGLDKELFF; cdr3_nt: TGTGCCAGCAGCTTAGGGCTAGATAAGGAGCTGTTTTTT
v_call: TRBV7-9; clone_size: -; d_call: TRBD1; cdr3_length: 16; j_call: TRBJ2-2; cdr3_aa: CASSLSTGGNTGELFF; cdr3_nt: TGTGCCAGCAGCTTATCTACAGGGGGCAACACCGGGGAGCTGTTTTTT
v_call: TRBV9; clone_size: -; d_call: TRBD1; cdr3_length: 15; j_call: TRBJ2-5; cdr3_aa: CASSVVRGGEETQYF; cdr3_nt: TGTGCCAGCAGCGTAGTCAGAGGGGGCGAAGAGACCCAGTACTTC
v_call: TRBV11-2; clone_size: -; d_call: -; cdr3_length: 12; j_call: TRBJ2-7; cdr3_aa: CASRRAGLEQYF; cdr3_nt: TGTGCCAGCAGACGGGCGGGTCTCGAGCAGTACTTC
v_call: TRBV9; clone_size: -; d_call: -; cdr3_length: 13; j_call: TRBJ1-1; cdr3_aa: CASRSGGYTEAFF; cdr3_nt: TGTGCCAGCAGGTCTGGGGGGTACACTGAAGCTTTCTTT
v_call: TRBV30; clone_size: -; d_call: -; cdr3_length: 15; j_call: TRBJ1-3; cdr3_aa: CAWQDRASSGNTIYF; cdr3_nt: TGTGCCTGGCAAGACAGAGCAAGCTCTGGAAACACCATATATTTT
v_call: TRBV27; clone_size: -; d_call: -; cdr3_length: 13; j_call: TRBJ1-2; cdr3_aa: CASGMQGGYGYTF; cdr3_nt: TGTGCCAGCGGAATGCAGGGAGGCTATGGCTACACCTTC
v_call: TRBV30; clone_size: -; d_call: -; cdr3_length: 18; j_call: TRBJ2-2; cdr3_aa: CAWRLRTAGRANTGELFF; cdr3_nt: TGTGCCTGGAGACTACGAACAGCGGGTCGCGCGAACACCGGGGAGCTGTTTTTT
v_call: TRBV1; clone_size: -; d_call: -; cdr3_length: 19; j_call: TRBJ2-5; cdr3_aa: CTSSQDPCWRGGHQETQYF; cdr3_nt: TGCACCAGCAGCCAAGATCCGTGCTGGCGGGGGGGCCACCAAGAGACCCAGTACTTC
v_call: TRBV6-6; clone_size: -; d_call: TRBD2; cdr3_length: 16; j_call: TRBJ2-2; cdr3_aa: CASSYSSGGAAGELFF; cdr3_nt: TGTGCCAGCAGTTACTCGAGCGGGGGGGCCGCCGGGGAGCTGTTTTTT
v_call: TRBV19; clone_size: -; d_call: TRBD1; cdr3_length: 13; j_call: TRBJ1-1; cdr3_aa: CASSPDRTTEAFF; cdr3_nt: TGTGCCAGTAGTCCGGACAGGACCACTGAAGCTTTCTTT
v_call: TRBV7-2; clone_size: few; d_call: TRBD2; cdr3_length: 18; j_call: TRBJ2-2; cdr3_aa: CASRTHPSGGVSAGELFF; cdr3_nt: TGTGCCAGCAGAACCCACCCTAGCGGGGGGGTCTCGGCCGGGGAGCTGTTTTTT
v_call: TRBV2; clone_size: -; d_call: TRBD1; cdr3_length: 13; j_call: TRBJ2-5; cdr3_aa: CASRQGARETQYF; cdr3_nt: TGTGCCAGCAGGCAGGGGGCGAGAGAGACCCAGTACTTC
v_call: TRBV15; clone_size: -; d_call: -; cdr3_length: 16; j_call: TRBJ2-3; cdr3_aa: CATSRGRQGGTDTQYF; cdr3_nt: TGTGCCACCAGCAGAGGTCGGCAGGGCGGAACAGATACGCAGTATTTT
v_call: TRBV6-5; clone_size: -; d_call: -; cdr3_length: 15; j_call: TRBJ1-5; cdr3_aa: CASSAGGDSNQPQHF; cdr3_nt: TGTGCCAGCAGTGCGGGGGGGGATAGCAATCAGCCCCAGCATTTT
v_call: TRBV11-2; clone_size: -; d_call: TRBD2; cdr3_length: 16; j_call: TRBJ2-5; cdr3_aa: CASSSGLAGGMVTQYF; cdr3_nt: TGTGCCAGCAGCTCCGGACTAGCGGGGGGTATGGTGACCCAGTACTTC
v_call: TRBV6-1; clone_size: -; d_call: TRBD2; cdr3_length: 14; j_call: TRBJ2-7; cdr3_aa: CASSVAGVEYEQYF; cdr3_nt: TGTGCCAGCAGTGTTGCGGGGGTCGAGTACGAGCAGTACTTC
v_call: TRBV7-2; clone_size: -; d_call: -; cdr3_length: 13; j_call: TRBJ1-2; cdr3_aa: CASSSTELYGYTF; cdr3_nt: TGTGCCAGCAGCTCTACAGAACTCTATGGCTACACCTTC